This T cell receptor beta chain was captured by sequencing in a study of shared clonotypes between healthy human individuals (dated by TCRdb to about 2020). With regard to the full study: The cohort comprised a couple of women and a few men aged 18 to 49 years. For each donor, CD4 naive and CD4 memory were each run on three plates, CD8 naive on two plates, and CD8 memory on one plate. The study deeply sequenced blood TCR repertoires of about 5 healthy adults to estimate repertoire size and the extent of clonotype sharing between individuals. Different laboratories and diverse techniques were used to prepare libraries and sequence TCR repertoires, to increase sequencing depth and limit assay-specific biases. Per donor, leukapheresis produced somewhere between about 0.8 and 9 billion PBMCs.

Donors were healthy HIV-negative adults with no recently reported acute infections or vaccinations. Only Caucasian adults living in Nashville, Tennessee, USA were represented among the donors. CD4+ T cells were enriched through magnetic negative selection, after which naive cells were positively selected on CD45RA and the remaining negative fraction served as the memory subset. Blood was obtained by leukapheresis, after which PBMCs were separated by Ficoll-Histopaque density gradient centrifugation and cryopreserved in liquid nitrogen vapor phase. Analytical flow cytometry was used to check the purity and quantity of every magnetically sorted T cell population. Genomic DNA was isolated from every sorted fraction and measured by UV absorbance on a Nanodrop 2000c. This clone was seen a few times. Its antigen is not yet known. Base quality data are lacking; no much larger clone is found one base away.

Points the paper makes about the study in general: Clonotypes shared by all four sorted-subset donors showed higher generation probabilities than non-shared clonotypes. Sampling was restricted to blood, and TCR repertoires in tissue are likely to differ from TCR repertoires in blood. Larger estimated clonotype richness was generally found for naive subsets than for memory subsets. The genetic and exposure-history diversity represented was limited by the small number of donors. Pairwise subsampling led to the expectation that sequencing depth would affect the degree of clonotype sharing among donors. Incomplete sequencing was indicated by rarefaction of sorted-subset datasets, despite the large sequencing depth. Sharing across a handful of donors was observed for 5% to 6.5% of naive CD4, about 4% of naive CD8, 2% to 2.5% of memory CD4, and around 0.4% of memory CD8 clonotypes.

At the junction V is shortened by 0 bases and J by 8 bases, with 5 bases in between. The germline V gene (reference sequence) sets CDR1 to DFQATT and CDR2 to SNEGSKA. CDR3 length: 11 amino acids, cysteine to phenylalanine. The CDR3 DNA has 33 bases and is translated from base 1. Using the deep immunoSEQ assay, multiplex PCR amplified TCR CDR3 regions from genomic DNA. For each cell subset, the extracted genomic DNA was distributed evenly across all wells of several immunoSEQ 96-well plates, and each plate served as one replicate. Each replicate PCR for sorted subsets received around 200 ng genomic DNA, equal to roughly 29,000 T cell genomes. Purified libraries were quantified with a Qubit 3.0 fluorometer, sized on a Bioanalyzer 2100, and re-quantified with the KAPA Library Quantification kit. Every immunoSEQ 96-well plate was sequenced on a dedicated single-read 150-cycle Illumina NextSeq 550 flow cell. The paper's data handling went like this. The immunoSEQ output contained only junctional sequences without quality scores, so filtering could not match that applied to full-length reads. Sequences were annotated with PyIR, a Python wrapper for IgBLAST v1.9, and V/J genes and CDR3 were assigned using IMGT germline references. Reads with weak V/J assignments (E-value above 1e-6), missing CDR3, stop codons, out-of-frame junctions, or ambiguous translated residues were removed. A V3J clonotype was defined by an identical inferred V gene, J gene, and CDR3 amino acid sequence. Percentage overlap between repertoires was calculated by dividing the number of shared unique clonotypes by the size of the smaller repertoire. Richness of each repertoire was evaluated using RTK rarefaction, the Chao1 estimator, and Recon v2.1 estimates of unobserved clonotypes. OLGA was used to compute generation probabilities for all TCRbeta clonotypes that the gDNA method yielded from a handful of donors. This immuneACCESS table, as held by TCRdb, lists in-frame sequences with V and J called but not all clones. Of the missing ones, under half trace to an unresolved V gene in checked studies; the others have no known cause. D and trimming were read from the DNA, whereas the V and J calls and clone size are those reported in that table. Within this sample are approximately 980,000 clones, with approximately 80% of them counted one time only. The top ten clonotypes cover approximately 1.5% of the sample.

Sequencing used memory CD4+ T cells sorted from blood. The cell subset or site label here, explained by the study, means: CD45RA-negative fraction. The sequence was collected from a man aged 18 to 30 in good health. Rearrangement joined TRBV20-1 to TRBJ2-1; the D gene assignment is ambiguous. The nucleotide sequence is given as TGCAGTGCTAGAGAGACCTATGAGCAGTTCTTC. It translates as CSARETYEQFF.